The rows below give T cell receptor beta chains drawn from one sample of a study of T cell responses to AZD1222 COVID-19 vaccine. Only in-frame clones appear in the TCRdb table, and some are missing; sequencing was by immunoSEQ multiplex PCR. The sample includes about 59,000 clones, 75% to 90% of them seen just once. The specimen comprised peripheral blood, sampled 28 days after the second AZD1222 dose. These receptors originate from an adult who received the AZD1222 COVID-19 vaccine. Each CDR3 is given without its conserved first and last residue. The D gene is left open where the match is weak.

j_call v_call d_call cdr3_aa
TRBJ2-7 TRBV7-9 TRBD2 ASSIREGSYEQY
TRBJ1-2 TRBV5-4 . ASSQDSGFYGYT
TRBJ2-5 TRBV20-1 . SAGKQETQY
TRBJ2-7 TRBV4-1 . ASSQWAAVTYEQY
TRBJ2-7 TRBV9 . ASSAHWGVPYEQY
TRBJ2-4 TRBV6-2/TRBV6-3 TRBD2 ASSYSREVTSGRAENIQY
TRBJ2-1 TRBV4-1 . ASSGLGRGANYNEQF
TRBJ2-5 TRBV5-6 . ASSFRGWETQY
TRBJ2-7 TRBV5-4 TRBD2 ASTLAGGPSYEQY
TRBJ2-3 TRBV9 . ASSARDSTDTQY
TRBJ2-7 TRBV7-2 TRBD1 ASSLPFRGQGLFSLEQY
TRBJ2-7 TRBV5-8 . ASSLRVGEQY
TRBJ2-1 TRBV29-1 . SAQPMDEQF
TRBJ2-5 TRBV9 TRBD2 ASSVGGREQETQY
TRBJ1-5 TRBV7-9 . ASSPNLQGGRNQPQH
TRBJ1-4 TRBV13 . ASSLTGQPNEKLF
TRBJ1-2 TRBV6-5 . ASSYSQSPKRGYT
TRBJ1-3 TRBV19 . AIKGVGNTIY
TRBJ1-1 TRBV19 . ASSVQGGSTEAF
TRBJ1-1 TRBV29-1 . SVEDRGTPNTEAF
TRBJ2-1 TRBV7-2 . ASSLNLGPTEQF
TRBJ2-7 TRBV6-5 . ASRMGGPLYEQY
TRBJ1-1 TRBV19 . ASSSVVGTEAF
TRBJ1-3 TRBV2 . ASRGMPGNTIY
TRBJ1-3 TRBV9 TRBD1 ASSPTTGPGNTIY
TRBJ2-7 TRBV7-9 TRBD2 ASSLVRGEVREQY
TRBJ2-1 TRBV19 TRBD2 ASSIITWGTSGRVYNEQF
TRBJ2-1 TRBV24-1 TRBD2 ATSDPGLAGANEQF
TRBJ2-7 TRBV9 TRBD1 ASSPPTGQAYEQY
TRBJ1-3 TRBV7-8 . ASSLNPTGSGNTIY
TRBJ2-7 TRBV3-1/TRBV3-2 TRBD1 ASSGSWDRAHYEQY
TRBJ1-1 TRBV7-9 . ASSYQAPMNTEAF
TRBJ2-7 TRBV11-2 TRBD1 ASSPPGTGGNEQY
TRBJ2-3 TRBV9 TRBD2 ASSPGGEDTQY
TRBJ2-7 TRBV11-2 TRBD1 ASRRDRGPWVHEQY
TRBJ2-7 TRBV6-1 . ASSESRLQGGYEQY
TRBJ1-2 TRBV28 TRBD1 ASSLPDRGSYGYT
TRBJ1-5 TRBV7-2 . ASSLASNQPQH
TRBJ1-5 TRBV10-3 . AISESGDNQPQH
TRBJ1-1 TRBV10-1 . ARPAAANTEAF
TRBJ2-1 TRBV6-4 . ASTPGGRSYNEQF
TRBJ2-7 TRBV27 . ASSLDLQEQY
TRBJ1-2 TRBV10-3 . AITTLGGYGYT
TRBJ1-4 TRBV18 . ATREATNEKLF
TRBJ2-5 TRBV9 . ASSVSAVQETQY
TRBJ1-5 TRBV6-1 . ASSEAGTTGISNQPQH
TRBJ2-1 TRBV9 . ASSVASDNEQF
TRBJ1-4 TRBV6-6 . ASSSGLGEKLF
TRBJ2-7 TRBV11-2 . ASSLDSTAYEQY
TRBJ1-2 TRBV30 TRBD1 ARDRGYGYT
TRBJ2-1 TRBV10-1 TRBD2 ASSDRLAGEGQF